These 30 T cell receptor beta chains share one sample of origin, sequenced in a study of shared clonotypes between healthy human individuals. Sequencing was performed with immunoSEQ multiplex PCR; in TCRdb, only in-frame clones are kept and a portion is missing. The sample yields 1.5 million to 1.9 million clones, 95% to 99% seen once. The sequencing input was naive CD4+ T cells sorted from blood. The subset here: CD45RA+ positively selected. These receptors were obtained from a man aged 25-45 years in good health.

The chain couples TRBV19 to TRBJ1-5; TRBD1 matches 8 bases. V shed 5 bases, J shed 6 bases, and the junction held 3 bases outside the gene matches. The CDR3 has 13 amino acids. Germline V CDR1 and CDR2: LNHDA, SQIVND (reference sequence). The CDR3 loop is CASSHDRGQPQHF. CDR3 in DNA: TGTGCCAGTAGTCACGACAGGGGTCAGCCCCAGCATTTT.

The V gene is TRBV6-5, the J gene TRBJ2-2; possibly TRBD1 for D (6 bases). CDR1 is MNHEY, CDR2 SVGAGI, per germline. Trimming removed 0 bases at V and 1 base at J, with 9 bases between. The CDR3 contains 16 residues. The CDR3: CASSYSAGVNTGELFF. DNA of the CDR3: TGTGCCAGCAGTTACTCGGCAGGGGTGAACACCGGGGAGCTGTTTTTT.

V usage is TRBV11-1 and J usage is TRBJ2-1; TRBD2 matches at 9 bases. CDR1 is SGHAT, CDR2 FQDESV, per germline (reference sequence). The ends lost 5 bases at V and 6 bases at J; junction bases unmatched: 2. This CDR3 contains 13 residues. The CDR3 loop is CASSPLAGNEQFF. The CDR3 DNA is TGTGCCAGCAGCCCACTAGCGGGCAATGAGCAGTTCTTC.

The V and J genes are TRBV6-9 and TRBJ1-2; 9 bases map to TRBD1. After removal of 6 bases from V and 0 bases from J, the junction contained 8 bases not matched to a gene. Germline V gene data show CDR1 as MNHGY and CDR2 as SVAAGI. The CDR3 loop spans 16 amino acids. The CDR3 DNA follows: TGTGCCAGCAGGGACCGGGACAGGGAGCCTAACTATGGCTACACCTTC. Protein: CASRDRDREPNYGYTF.

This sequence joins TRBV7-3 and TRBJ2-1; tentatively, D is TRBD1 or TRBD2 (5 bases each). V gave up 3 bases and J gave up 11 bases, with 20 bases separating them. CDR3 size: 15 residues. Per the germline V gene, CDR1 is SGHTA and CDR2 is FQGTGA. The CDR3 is CASSLRGTGTAQQFF. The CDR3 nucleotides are TGTGCCAGCAGCTTGCGAGGGACCGGGACGGCCCAGCAGTTCTTC.

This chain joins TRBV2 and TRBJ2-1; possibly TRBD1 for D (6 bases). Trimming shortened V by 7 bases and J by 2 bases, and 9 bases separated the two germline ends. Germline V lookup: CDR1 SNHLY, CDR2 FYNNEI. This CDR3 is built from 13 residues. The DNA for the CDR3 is TGTGCCAGCAAACAGGGCCCCTACAATGAGCAGTTCTTC. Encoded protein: CASKQGPYNEQFF.

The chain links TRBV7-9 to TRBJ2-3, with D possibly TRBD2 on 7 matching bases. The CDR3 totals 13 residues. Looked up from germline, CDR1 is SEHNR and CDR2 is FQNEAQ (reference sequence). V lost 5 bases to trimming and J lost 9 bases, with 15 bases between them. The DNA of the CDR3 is TGTGCCAGCAGCCGAGCCGGGGGGCGAACGCAGTATTTT. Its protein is CASSRAGGRTQYF. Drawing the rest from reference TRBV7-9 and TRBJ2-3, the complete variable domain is DTGVSQNPRHKITKRGQNVTFRCDPISEHNRLYWYRQTLGQGPEFLTYFQNEAQLEKSRLLSDRFSAERPKGSFSTLEIQRTEQGDSAMYLCASSRAGGRTQYFGPGTRLTVL.

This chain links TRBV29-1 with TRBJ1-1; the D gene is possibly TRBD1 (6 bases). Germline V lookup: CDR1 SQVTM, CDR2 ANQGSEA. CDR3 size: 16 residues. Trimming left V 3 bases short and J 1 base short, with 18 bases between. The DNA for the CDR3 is TGCAGCGTTGACTTTTTCGGGGGGCTGACGAACACTGAAGCTTTCTTT. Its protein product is CSVDFFGGLTNTEAFF. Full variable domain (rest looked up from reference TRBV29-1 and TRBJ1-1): SAVISQKPSRDICQRGTSLTIQCQVDSQVTMMFWYRQQPGQSLTLIATANQGSEATYESGFVIDKFPISRPNLTFSTLTVSNMSPEDSSIYLCSVDFFGGLTNTEAFFGQGTRLTVV.

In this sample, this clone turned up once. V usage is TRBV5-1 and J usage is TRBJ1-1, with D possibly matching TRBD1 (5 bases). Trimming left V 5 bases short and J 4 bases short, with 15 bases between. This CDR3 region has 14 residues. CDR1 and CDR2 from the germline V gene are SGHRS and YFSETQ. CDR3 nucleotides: TGCGCCAGCAGTTCAAATAGGGGTGGCACTGAAGCTTTCTTT. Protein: CASSSNRGGTEAFF.

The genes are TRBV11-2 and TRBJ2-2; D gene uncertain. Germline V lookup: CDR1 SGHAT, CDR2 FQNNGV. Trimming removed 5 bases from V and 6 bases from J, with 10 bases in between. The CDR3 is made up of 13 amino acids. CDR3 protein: CASSPLLAGELFF. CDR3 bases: TGTGCCAGCAGCCCCTTGTTAGCCGGGGAGCTGTTTTTT.

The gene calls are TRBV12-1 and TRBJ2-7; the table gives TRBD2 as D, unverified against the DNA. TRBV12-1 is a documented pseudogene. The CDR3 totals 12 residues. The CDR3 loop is CARGTSPYEQYF. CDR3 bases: TGTGCCAGGGGGACTAGCCCCTACGAGCAGTACTTC.

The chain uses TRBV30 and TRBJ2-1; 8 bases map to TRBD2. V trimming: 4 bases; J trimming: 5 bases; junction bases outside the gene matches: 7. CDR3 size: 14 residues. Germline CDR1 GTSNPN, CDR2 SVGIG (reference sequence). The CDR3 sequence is CAWTSGRRNNEQFF. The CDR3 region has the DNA TGTGCCTGGACGAGCGGGAGACGGAACAATGAGCAGTTCTTC.

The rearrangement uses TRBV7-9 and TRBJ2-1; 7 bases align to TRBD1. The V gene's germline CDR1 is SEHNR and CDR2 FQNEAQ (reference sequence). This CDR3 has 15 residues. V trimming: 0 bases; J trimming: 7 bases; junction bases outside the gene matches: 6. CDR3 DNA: TGTGCCAGCAGCTTAGCCAGGGCAGGGGGAAATGAGCAGTTCTTC. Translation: CASSLARAGGNEQFF.

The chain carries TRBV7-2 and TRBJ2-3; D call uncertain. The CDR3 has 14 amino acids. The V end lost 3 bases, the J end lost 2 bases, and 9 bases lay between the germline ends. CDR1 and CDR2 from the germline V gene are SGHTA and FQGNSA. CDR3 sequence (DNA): TGTGCCAGCAGCTTCGTACTGGCCACAGATACGCAGTATTTT. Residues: CASSFVLATDTQYF.

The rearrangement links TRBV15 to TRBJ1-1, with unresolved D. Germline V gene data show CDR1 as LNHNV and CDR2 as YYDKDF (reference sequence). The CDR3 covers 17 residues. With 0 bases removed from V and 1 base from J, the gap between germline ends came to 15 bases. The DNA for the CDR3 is TGTGCCACCAGCAGAGATTGGGGTACCAGACAGAACACTGAAGCTTTCTTT. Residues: CATSRDWGTRQNTEAFF.

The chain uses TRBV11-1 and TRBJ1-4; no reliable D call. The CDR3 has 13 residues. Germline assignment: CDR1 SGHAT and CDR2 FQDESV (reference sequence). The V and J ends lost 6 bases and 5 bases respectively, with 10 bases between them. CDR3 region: CASSRALNEKLFF. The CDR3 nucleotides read TGTGCCAGCAGTAGGGCCTTGAATGAAAAACTGTTTTTT.

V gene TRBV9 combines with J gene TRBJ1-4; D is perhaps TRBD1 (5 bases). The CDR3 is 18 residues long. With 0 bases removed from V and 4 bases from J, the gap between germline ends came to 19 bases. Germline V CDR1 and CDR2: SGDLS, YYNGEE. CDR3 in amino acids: CASSVDGTATAFNEKLFF. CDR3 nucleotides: TGTGCCAGCAGCGTAGATGGGACGGCGACCGCCTTTAATGAAAAACTGTTTTTT.

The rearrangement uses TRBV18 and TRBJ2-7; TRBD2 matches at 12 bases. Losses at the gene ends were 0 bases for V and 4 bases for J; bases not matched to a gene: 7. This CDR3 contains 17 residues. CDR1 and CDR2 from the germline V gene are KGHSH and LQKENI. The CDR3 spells CASSPPRLAGEVYEQYF. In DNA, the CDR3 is TGTGCCAGCTCACCACCTCGACTAGCGGGAGAGGTTTACGAGCAGTACTTC.

In nucleotides, the CDR3 is TGTGCCAGCTCACCAGGGATCGGCAATGAGCAGTTCTTC. It encodes CASSPGIGNEQFF. This sequence joins TRBV18 and TRBJ2-1, with D uncertain. The CDR3 length is 13 residues. Trimming removed 2 bases at V and 6 bases at J, with 8 bases between. CDR1 KGHSH and CDR2 LQKENI come from the germline V gene. Looking up the rest from reference TRBV18 and TRBJ2-1 gives the full variable domain: NAGVMQNPRHLVRRRGQEARLRCSPMKGHSHVYWYRQLPEEGLKFMVYLQKENIIDESGMPKERFSAEFPKEGPSILRIQQVVRGDSAAYFCASSPGIGNEQFFGPGTRLTVL.

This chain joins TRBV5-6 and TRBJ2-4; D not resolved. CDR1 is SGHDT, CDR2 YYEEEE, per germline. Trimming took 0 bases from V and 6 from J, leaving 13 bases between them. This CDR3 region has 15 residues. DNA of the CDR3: TGTGCCAGCAGCTTGGAGGAAGTTTCATCAAACATTCAGTACTTC. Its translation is CASSLEEVSSNIQYF.

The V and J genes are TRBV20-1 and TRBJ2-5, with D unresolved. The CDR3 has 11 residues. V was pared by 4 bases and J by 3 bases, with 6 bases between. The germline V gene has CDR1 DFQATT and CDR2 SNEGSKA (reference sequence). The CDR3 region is CSAKNKETQYF. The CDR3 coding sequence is TGCAGTGCTAAGAACAAAGAGACCCAGTACTTC.

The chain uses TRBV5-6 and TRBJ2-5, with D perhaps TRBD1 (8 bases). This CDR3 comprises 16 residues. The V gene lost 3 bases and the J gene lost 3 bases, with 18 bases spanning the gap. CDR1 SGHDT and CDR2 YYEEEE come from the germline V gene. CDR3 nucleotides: TGTGCCAGCAGCTACCGGACAGGGAGGGTGAAAGAGACCCAGTACTTC. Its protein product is CASSYRTGRVKETQYF.

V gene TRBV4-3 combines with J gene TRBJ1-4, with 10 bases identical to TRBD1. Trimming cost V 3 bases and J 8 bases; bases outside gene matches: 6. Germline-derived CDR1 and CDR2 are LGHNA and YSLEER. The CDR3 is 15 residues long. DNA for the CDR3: TGCGCCAGCAGCCAGGGGGACAGGGGAGGGGAAAAACTGTTTTTT. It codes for CASSQGDRGGEKLFF.

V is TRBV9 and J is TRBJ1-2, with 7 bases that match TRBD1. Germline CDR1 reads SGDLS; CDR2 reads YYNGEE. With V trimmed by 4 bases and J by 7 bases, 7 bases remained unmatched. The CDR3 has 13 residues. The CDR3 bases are TGTGCCAGCAGCTCAGCGACAGGGAGTGGCTACACCTTC. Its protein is CASSSATGSGYTF.

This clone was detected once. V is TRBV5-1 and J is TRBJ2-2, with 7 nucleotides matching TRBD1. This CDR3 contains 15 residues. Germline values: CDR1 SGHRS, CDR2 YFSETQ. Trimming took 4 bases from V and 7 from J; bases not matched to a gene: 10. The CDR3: CASSGTTGAGGELFF. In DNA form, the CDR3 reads TGCGCCAGCAGCGGAACAACAGGGGCGGGCGGGGAGCTGTTTTTT. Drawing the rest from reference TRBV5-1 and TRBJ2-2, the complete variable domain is KAGVTQTPRYLIKTRGQQVTLSCSPISGHRSVSWYQQTPGQGLQFLFEYFSETQRNKGNFPGRFSGRQFSNSRSEMNVSTLELGDSALYLCASSGTTGAGGELFFGEGSRLTVL.

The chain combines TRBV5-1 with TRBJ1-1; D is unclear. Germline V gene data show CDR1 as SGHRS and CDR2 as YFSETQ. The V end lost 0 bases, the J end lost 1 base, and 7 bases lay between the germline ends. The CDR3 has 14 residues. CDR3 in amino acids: CASSLEFRNTEAFF. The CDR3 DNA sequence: TGCGCCAGCAGCTTGGAGTTTCGGAACACTGAAGCTTTCTTT.

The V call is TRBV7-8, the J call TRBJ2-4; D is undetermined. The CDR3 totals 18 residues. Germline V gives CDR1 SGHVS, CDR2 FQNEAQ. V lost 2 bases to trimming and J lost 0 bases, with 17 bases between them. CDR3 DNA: TGTGCCAGCAGCTTAACGGTGGTGGGTGAACTAGCCAAAAACATTCAGTACTTC. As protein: CASSLTVVGELAKNIQYF.

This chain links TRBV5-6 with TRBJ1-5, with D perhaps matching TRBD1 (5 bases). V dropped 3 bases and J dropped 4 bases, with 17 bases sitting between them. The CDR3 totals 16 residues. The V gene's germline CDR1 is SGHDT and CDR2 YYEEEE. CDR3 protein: CASSYYGGENNQPQHF. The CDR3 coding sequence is TGTGCCAGCAGCTATTATGGGGGTGAAAATAATCAGCCCCAGCATTTT.

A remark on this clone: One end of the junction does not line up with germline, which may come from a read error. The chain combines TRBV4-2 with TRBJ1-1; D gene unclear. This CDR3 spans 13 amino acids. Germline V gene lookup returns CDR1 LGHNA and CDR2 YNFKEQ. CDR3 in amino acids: CASSQEIFRVGLF. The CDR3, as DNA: TGTGCCAGCAGCCAAGAGATTTTTCGCGTGGGTCTCTTT.

The CDR3 DNA follows: TGTGCCAGCAGCCCTGATGTGAGCTATGGCTACACCTTC. Translation: CASSPDVSYGYTF. V gene TRBV11-2 combines with J gene TRBJ1-2; D remains unclear. The ends were cut back, 5 bases at V and 4 bases at J, with 11 bases in the middle. Germline V CDR1 and CDR2: SGHAT, FQNNGV. CDR3 length: 13 amino acids. Drawing the rest from reference TRBV11-2 and TRBJ1-2, the complete variable domain is EAGVAQSPRYKIIEKRQSVAFWCNPISGHATLYWYQQILGQGPKLLIQFQNNGVVDDSQLPKDRFSAERLKGVDSTLKIQPAKLEDSAVYLCASSPDVSYGYTFGSGTRLTVV.